This T cell receptor beta chain was sequenced for a study of lymphopenia after photon versus proton radiotherapy (dated by TCRdb to the late 2010s). Notes on the research overall: In patients with gastrointestinal tumors who developed high-grade lymphopenia, the study compared the immunological effects of photon radiation therapy with those of proton radiation therapy. The study was designed to characterize how the impact on the immune system differs between the two radiation modalities. The cohort included approximately 22 patients with gastrointestinal tumors who developed lymphopenia after receiving either photon or proton therapy. General findings and caveats noted by the study authors: Relative stability during treatment was observed in proton-treated patients, whereas loss of naive T cells and TCR diversity and gain of effector/memory populations were observed in photon-treated patients. The authors looked at the survival association only in patients who died, and they framed better survival with proton therapy as a possibility rather than a demonstrated result. After the lymphocyte count nadir, photon-treated repertoires showed oligoclonal expansion, especially of CD8+ Temra cells, which drove the drop in diversity. Across the cohort, among patients who died, a greater drop in TCR diversity after the nadir was inversely correlated with overall survival time.

The CDR3 has 16 amino acids, counting the end cysteine and phenylalanine. Only the CDR3 region is kept as DNA, spanning 48 bases read in frame from base 1. Relative to germline, V is 3 bases shorter and J is 0 bases shorter, with 13 bases between their ends. The germline V gene sets CDR1 to MDHEN and CDR2 to SYDVKM. Libraries were constructed by the immunoSEQ multiplex PCR assay. T cell repertoires were profiled by deep sequencing of rearranged TCR beta loci, alongside multiparametric flow cytometry. Imported from immuneACCESS, the table was reduced by TCRdb to in-frame sequences with V and J called. These copies leave out some clones; in studies compared against another copy, an unresolved V gene accounts for under half, and the cause of the remainder is not known. For this sample the table gives some 42,000 clones, of which around four fifths were detected only once. The ten biggest clones cover over 20% of the sample.

Concerning this clone: Its antigen is still unknown. The record has no base qualities; no much larger clone is one base away.

The receptor was isolated from a woman in her 70s with pancreatic cancer. Sequenced material: peripheral blood, taken from a patient treated with proton-based radiotherapy. The sequence joins TRBV28 to TRBJ2-3; TRBD2 could be the D gene, as 6 bases match. CDR3 reads: CASSFSAGPSTDTQYF. In nucleotide form, the sequence is TGTGCCAGCAGTTTTTCCGCGGGGCCCAGCACAGATACGCAGTATTTT. Reference TRBV28 and TRBJ2-3 genes cover what lies past the CDR3, so the full variable domain is DVKVTQSSRYLVKRTGEKVFLECVQDMDHENMFWYRQDPGLGLRLIYFSYDVKMKEKGDIPEGYSVSREKKERFSLILESASTNQTSMYLCASSFSAGPSTDTQYFGPGTRLTVL.